This note documents a single T cell receptor beta chain sequence. Its antigen is as yet unknown. This entry comes from a study of T-cell reconstitution after alpha-beta-depleted transplantation in children. Study outcomes and limitations: T cells produced anew were the main source of T-cell counts and diversity one year after transplant. About two months after transplant, alpha-beta T cells reportedly came from several hundred expanded graft clones.

Unique molecular identifiers were used in preparing the TCRbeta library. TCRdb recomputed calls from the PCR reads with MiXCR, one row per CDR3 protein. The table lists around 490,000 distinct CDR3 sequences, roughly 10% of them singletons. Germline V CDR1 and CDR2: DFQATT, SNEGSKA (reference sequence). Trimming cost V 5 bases and J 7 bases, with 18 bases left between them. CDR3 size: 14 residues. This chain links TRBV20-1 with TRBJ2-1; a possible D gene is TRBD2 (6 bases). Sequencing used PBMCs, mostly from graft donor cells, obtained 180 days after TCRalphabeta/CD19-depleted stem cell transplant. The source of this sequence is a female patient aged 2 to 10 who had a stem cell transplant for aplastic anemia, so the T cells may come from the graft donor. CDR3 residues: CSAPHTLTRNEQFF. The CDR3 coding sequence is TGCAGTGCTCCTCATACCTTGACTAGAAATGAGCAGTTCTTC.